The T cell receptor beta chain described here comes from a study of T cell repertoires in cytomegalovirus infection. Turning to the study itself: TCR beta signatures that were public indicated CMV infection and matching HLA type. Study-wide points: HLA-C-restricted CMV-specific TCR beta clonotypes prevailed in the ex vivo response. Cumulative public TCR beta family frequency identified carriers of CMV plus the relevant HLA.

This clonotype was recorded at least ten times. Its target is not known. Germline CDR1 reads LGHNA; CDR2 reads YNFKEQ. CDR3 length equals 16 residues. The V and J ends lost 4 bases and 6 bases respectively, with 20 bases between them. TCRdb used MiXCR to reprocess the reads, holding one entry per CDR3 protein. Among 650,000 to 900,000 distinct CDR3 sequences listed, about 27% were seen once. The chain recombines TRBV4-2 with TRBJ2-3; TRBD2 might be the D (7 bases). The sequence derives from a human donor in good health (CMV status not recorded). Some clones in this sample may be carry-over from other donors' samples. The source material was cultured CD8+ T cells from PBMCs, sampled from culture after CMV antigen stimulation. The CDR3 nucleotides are TGTGCCAGCAGCCGCGAAGGACGCCGGGGGGCGGATACGCAGTATTTT. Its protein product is CASSREGRRGADTQYF.